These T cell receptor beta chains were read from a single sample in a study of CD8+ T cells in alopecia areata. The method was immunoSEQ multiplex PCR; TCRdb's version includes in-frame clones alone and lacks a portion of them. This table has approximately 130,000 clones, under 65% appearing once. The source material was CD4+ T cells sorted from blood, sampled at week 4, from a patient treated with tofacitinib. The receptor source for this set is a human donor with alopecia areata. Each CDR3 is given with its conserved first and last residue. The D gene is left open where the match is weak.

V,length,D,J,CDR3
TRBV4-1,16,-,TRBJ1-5,CASSPKPGTSNQPQHF
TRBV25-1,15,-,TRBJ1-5,CASSESRGVNQPQHF
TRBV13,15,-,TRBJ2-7,CASSTPYAPSYEQYF
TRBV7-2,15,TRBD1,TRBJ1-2,CASSPRVGQGYGYTF
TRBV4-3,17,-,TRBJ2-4,CASSQDFGIGAKNIQYF
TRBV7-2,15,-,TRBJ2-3,CASSLVGIYTDTQYF
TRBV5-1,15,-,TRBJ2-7,CASSLGAENSYEQYF
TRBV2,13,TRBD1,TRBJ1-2,CASRRGQLYGYTF
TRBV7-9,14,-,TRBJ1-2,CASSVSVTVDGYTF
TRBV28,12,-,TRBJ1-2,CASSFLDYGYTF
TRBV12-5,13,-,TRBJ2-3,CASSKENTDTQYF
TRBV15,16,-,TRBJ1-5,CATSRDLTAAGGPQHF
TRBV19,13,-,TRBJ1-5,CASTLTGDQPQHF
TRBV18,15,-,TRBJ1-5,CASSPPATGNQPQHF
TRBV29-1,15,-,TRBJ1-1,CSVGFGDVENTEAFF
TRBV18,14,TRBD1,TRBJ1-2,CASSQDRAGYGYTF
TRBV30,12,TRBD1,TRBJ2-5,CAWSYRGETQYF
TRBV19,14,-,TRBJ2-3,CASSIWEATDTQYF
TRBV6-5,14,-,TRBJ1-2,CASMGEAGDYGYTF
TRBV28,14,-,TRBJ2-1,CASLPTKERDEQFF
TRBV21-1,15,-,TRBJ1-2,CASSKGGTGDYGYTF
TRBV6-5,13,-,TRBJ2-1,CASSGTDYNEQFF
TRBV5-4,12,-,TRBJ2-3,CASSSITDTQYF
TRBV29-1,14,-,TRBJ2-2,CSVFEDANTGELFF
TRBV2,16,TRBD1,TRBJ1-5,CASRAHRGPGNQPQHF
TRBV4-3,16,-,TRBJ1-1,CASSQPEGFVNTEAFF
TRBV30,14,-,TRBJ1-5,CAWRYSGGNQPQHF